This TCR beta chain stems from a study of PD-L1 blockade in urothelial cancer. On the study more broadly: About 90% of the 29 patients comprised males who had bladder-origin urothelial cancer. Each patient had 0 to 3 earlier chemotherapy regimens. Blood analysis took place 3 weeks (second dose) and 6 weeks after treatment start. Findings and limits, study-wide: Durable-benefit patients expanded tumor-associated blood clones more at 3 weeks.

Germline V gives CDR1 SQVTM, CDR2 ANQGSEA. CDR3 length: 14 residues. Trimming took off 5 bases at V and 0 bases at J, with 11 bases between the two ends. Stated time point: pretreatment peripheral blood. On this clone itself: The antigen is not known.

This table comes from immunoSEQ multiplex PCR, and its TCRdb copy is limited to in-frame clones, with some not included. The sample lists 95,000 or so clones; around 86% were seen once. The sequence came from a man aged 55 to 70 with urothelial cancer. This material consisted of PBMCs, taken around atezolizumab (anti-PD-L1) treatment. The chain uses TRBV29-1 and TRBJ1-3; a weak D match, TRBD1 (5 bases). The CDR3 loop reads CSVSGQSSGNTIYF. The CDR3, as DNA: TGCAGCGTTTCTGGACAAAGCTCTGGAAACACCATATATTTT. Full variable domain (rest looked up from reference TRBV29-1 and TRBJ1-3): SAVISQKPSRDICQRGTSLTIQCQVDSQVTMMFWYRQQPGQSLTLIATANQGSEATYESGFVIDKFPISRPNLTFSTLTVSNMSPEDSSIYLCSVSGQSSGNTIYFGEGSWLTVV.